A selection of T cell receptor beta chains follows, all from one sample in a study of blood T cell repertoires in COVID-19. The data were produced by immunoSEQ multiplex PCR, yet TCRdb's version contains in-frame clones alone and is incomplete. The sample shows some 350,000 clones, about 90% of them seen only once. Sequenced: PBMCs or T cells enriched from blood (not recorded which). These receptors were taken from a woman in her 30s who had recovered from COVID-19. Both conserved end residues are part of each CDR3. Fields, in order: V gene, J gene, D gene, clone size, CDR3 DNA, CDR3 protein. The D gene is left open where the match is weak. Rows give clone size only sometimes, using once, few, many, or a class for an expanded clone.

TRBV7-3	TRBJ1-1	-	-	TGTGCCAGCAGCTTATCAGGGGATACTGAAGCTTTCTTT	CASSLSGDTEAFF
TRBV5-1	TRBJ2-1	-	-	TGCGCCAGCAGCTTAGGAGGGCCCTACAATGAGCAGTTCTTC	CASSLGGPYNEQFF
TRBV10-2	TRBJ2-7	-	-	TGCGCCAGCAGTTCGGGGAGCAACCCCTACGAGCAGTACTTC	CASSSGSNPYEQYF
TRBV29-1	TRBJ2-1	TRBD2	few	TGCAGCGTTGAAAATCCCTCAGCGGGAGTTAGCAATGAGCAGTTCTTC	CSVENPSAGVSNEQFF
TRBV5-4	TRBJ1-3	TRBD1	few	TGTGCCAGCAGCCCCCAAATGGGACAGATGGGTTCTGGAAACACCATATATTTT	CASSPQMGQMGSGNTIYF
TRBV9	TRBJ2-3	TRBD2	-	TGTGCCAGCAGCTCCGAGATCCTAGCGGGAGGGCCCTCAGATACGCAGTATTTT	CASSSEILAGGPSDTQYF
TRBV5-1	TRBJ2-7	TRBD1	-	TGCGCCAGCAGCTTGTTTACAGGGGCCGAGCAGTACTTC	CASSLFTGAEQYF
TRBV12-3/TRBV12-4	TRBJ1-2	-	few	TGTGCCAGCAGCGTTGGGGGGGACAACAAATTC	CASSVGGDNKF
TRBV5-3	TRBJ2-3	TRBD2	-	TGTGCCAGAAGCACCCCGCTAGCGGGGGCAGCAGATACGCAGTATTTT	CARSTPLAGAADTQYF
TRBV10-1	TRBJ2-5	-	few	TGCGCCAGCAGTGGAGAGGGGGAACAAGAGACCCAGTACTTC	CASSGEGEQETQYF
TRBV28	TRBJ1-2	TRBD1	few	TGTGCCAGCAGATCAGGGGGCGGGTATGGCTACACCTTC	CASRSGGGYGYTF
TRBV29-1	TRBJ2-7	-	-	TGCAGCGTTGACGACGAGGGGGACGAGCAGTACTTC	CSVDDEGDEQYF
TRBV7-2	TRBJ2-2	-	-	TGTGCCAGCAGCTTCGGGGCGAACACCGGGGAGCTGTTTTTT	CASSFGANTGELFF
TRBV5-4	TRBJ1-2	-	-	TGTGCCAGCAGCCCGGCTTATGGGGGGAGGAACGGCTACACCTTC	CASSPAYGGRNGYTF
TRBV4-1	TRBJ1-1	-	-	TGCGCCAGCAGCCAAGTCCCACAGGGATTGGACACTGAAGCTTTCTTT	CASSQVPQGLDTEAFF
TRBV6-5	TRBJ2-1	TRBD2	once	TGTGCCAGCAGGGGAACGACTAGCGGGAGGGGTGAGCAGTTCTTC	CASRGTTSGRGEQFF
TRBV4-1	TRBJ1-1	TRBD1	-	TGCGCCAGCAGCCAGGGGGACAGGACCCCGTCCGGCACTGAAGCTTTCTTT	CASSQGDRTPSGTEAFF
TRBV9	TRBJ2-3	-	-	TGTGCCAGCAGCGTAGGGCCCCCCGGGGGGCTTGATACGCAGTATTTT	CASSVGPPGGLDTQYF
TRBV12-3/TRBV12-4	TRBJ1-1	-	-	TGTGCCAGCAGTTTATACGCGGAAGCTTTCTTT	CASSLYAEAFF
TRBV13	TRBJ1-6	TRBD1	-	TGTGCCAGCAGCTTAGTGACAGGGAATTCACCCCTCCACTTT	CASSLVTGNSPLHF
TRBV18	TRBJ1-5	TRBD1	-	TGTGCCAGCTCCGCTGGGACAGGGGAGAATCAGCCCCAGCATTTT	CASSAGTGENQPQHF
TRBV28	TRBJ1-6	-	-	TGTGCCAGCAGTTTCTCTTCACCCCTCCACTTT	CASSFSSPLHF
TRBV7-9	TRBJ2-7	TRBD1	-	TGTGCCGGACAGGGGCCCGGCGAGCAGTACTTC	CAGQGPGEQYF
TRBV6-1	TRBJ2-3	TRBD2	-	TGTGCCAGCAGTGGGGGACTAGCGGGCAACACAGATACGCAGTATTTT	CASSGGLAGNTDTQYF
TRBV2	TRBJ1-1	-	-	TGTGCCAGCAGATTACAGAATCCCTTCGGCACTGAAGCTTTCTTT	CASRLQNPFGTEAFF